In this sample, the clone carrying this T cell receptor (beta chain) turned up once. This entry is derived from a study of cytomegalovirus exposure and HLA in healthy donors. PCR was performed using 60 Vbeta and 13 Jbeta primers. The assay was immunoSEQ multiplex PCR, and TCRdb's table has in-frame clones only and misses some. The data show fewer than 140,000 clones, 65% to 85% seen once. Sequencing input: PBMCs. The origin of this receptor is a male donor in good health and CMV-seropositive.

CDR3: CASSLGTGYEQYF. The CDR3 DNA is TGTGCCAGCAGTCTCGGGACAGGCTACGAGCAGTACTTC. J is TRBJ2-7 and V is TRBV28; 8 bases match TRBD1. The CDR3 spans 13 residues. The ends lost 5 bases at V and 3 bases at J; junction bases unmatched: 3. From germline, CDR1 is MDHEN and CDR2 SYDVKM. The variable domain in full, with the rest retrieved from reference TRBV28 and TRBJ2-7, is DVKVTQSSRYLVKRTGEKVFLECVQDMDHENMFWYRQDPGLGLRLIYFSYDVKMKEKGDIPEGYSVSREKKERFSLILESASTNQTSMYLCASSLGTGYEQYFGPGTRLTVT.